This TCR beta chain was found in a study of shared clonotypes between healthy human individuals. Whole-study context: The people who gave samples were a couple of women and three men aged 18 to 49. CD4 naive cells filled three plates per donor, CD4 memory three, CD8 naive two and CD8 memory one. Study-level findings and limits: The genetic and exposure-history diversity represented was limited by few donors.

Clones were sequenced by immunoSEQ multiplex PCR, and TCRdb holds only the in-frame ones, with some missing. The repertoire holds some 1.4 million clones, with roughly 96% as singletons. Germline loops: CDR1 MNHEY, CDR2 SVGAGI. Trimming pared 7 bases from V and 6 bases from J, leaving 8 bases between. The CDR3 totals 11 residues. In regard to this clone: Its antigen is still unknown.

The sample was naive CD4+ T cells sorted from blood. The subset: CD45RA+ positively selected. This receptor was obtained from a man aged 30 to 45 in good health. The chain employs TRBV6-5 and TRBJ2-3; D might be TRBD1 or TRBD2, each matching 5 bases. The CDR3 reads CASKRGDTQYF. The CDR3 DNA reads TGTGCCAGCAAGAGGGGCGATACGCAGTATTTT.